This T cell receptor beta chain was documented in a study of PD-1 blockade in classical Hodgkin lymphoma (dated by TCRdb to the early 2020s). In terms of the full investigation: Nivolumab dosing was 3 mg/kg intravenously every 2 weeks, continuing until either disease progression or unacceptable toxicity. To define a peripheral blood immune signature of response to PD-1 blockade in classical Hodgkin lymphoma, the study combined TCR beta sequencing with CyTOF. Paper-wide results and their limitations: Patients starting nivolumab less than 1 year after ASCT had lower diversity and were excluded from later analyses to avoid confounding by immune reconstitution. CD4+ but not CD8+ TCR diversity rose significantly by C4D1 (p=0.0027 vs p=0.16), most apparent in complete responders (p=0.02). Baseline TCR diversity was reported as lower in newly diagnosed patients than in healthy donors, and lower still in relapsed/refractory patients. Only a single clinical trial cohort was studied, and what caused the repertoire differences, possibly disease activity or prior therapy, remained undefined. Trial patients achieving complete response had baseline diversity similar to newly diagnosed patients, whereas partial responders and progressors had significantly lower diversity.

Inclusive of the bounding cysteine and phenylalanine, the CDR3 is 17 residues long. Only the CDR3 DNA is retained, 51 bases long and in frame from the first base. The germline V gene gives CDR1 as SGHAT and CDR2 as FQNNGV. The junction carries 19 bases between V and J, which are trimmed by 4 bases and 2 bases respectively. The Qiagen DNeasy kit was used to extract genomic DNA from unsorted PBMCs and from the negatively selected CD4+ and CD8+ fractions. Amplification of TCR beta CDR3 regions was done by immunoSEQ multiplex PCR with primers that anneal to V and J segments. A synthetic immune receptor repertoire was used to minimize amplification bias, and remaining bias was computationally removed after sequencing. The published analysis was carried out like this. Custom Python scripts were used to quantify repertoire diversity as the Shannon entropy index. The unsorted, CD4+ and CD8+ repertoires were each analyzed separately, with the exception of combined analyses, where CD4+ and CD8+ sequences were merged in silico. Clonal expansion was defined as at least a 2-fold frequency increase after treatment relative to C1D1, with a pseudocount of 0.5 for undetected baseline clones. Clones with 0 or 1 copy at C1D1 were classified as singleton clones, and clones with 2 or more copies were classified as non-singleton clones. Clones expanded in unsorted samples were labelled as CD4+, CD8+ or unknown by matching protein sequences in sorted samples from the same patient. Wilcoxon tests on paired samples were used to test changes in diversity from C1D1 to C4D1. Held by TCRdb, this immuneACCESS table contains in-frame sequences only and omits some clones. Under half of the omission traces to an unresolved V gene where checked; the cause of the rest is unknown. The V and J calls and the clone size are those of that table, but D and trimming were determined from the DNA. Here the sample has approximately 160,000 clones; around four fifths occur a single time. The ten largest clones add up to roughly 8.4% of the sample.

In its sample, this clone was seen once. It has no known antigen specificity. Base-call qualities are not available, and no considerably larger clone is one nucleotide away. The time point label on this specimen signifies: cycle 2 day 1 (C2D1) of nivolumab. Every trial patient had relapsed after autologous stem cell transplantation, and cohorts A, B and C differed in prior brentuximab vedotin exposure. A total of 56 patients with relapsed/refractory classical Hodgkin lymphoma made up the trial cohort, and each patient's best overall response was complete response, partial response or progressive disease. Single-agent nivolumab was administered to trial patients in the multi-cohort phase II CheckMate 205 trial. An independent review committee assessed best overall response by applying the 2007 International Working Group response criteria. PBMCs from the trial were collected at three points: immediately before nivolumab initiation (C1D1), and during therapy at cycle 2 day 1 and cycle 4 day 1. Peripheral blood was collected in 8 mL Vacutainer Cell Preparation Tubes, from which PBMCs were isolated by centrifugation and then cryopreserved.

Here the chain combines TRBV11-2 and TRBJ2-3; 6 matching bases give a weak D call of TRBD2. The receptor was isolated from a human donor with classical Hodgkin lymphoma. Specimen: peripheral blood mononuclear cells (PBMCs), collected before the second cycle of nivolumab. CDR3 region: CASSSDPRGLFTDTQYF. The DNA sequence is given as TGTGCCAGCAGCTCGGACCCTCGGGGACTCTTCACAGATACGCAGTATTTT.